What follows describes a single TCR beta chain. Its antigen is not known. The sample belongs to a study of CD8 T cells in ankylosing spondylitis. Study-level results: Fewer than ten highly homologous variants made up a TCR beta motif that seemed to typify ankylosing spondylitis blood. Several of the motif variants were reported before in synovial fluid and blood from reactive arthritis.

MiXCR was run by TCRdb on the 5' RACE reads, yielding one entry per CDR3 protein. This sample has approximately 350,000 distinct CDR3 sequences; over 12% occur once, and the top ten carry 1.1%. The CDR3 has 13 residues. V was cut by 2 bases and J by 5 bases, with 12 bases left in between. Germline V gene data show CDR1 as DFQATT and CDR2 as SNEGSKA (reference sequence). This TCR was recovered from a male donor with ankylosing spondylitis or in good health (not recorded which). J is TRBJ2-5 and V is TRBV20-1, with D tentatively TRBD1 (5 bases). Sequenced sample: blood, either unsorted or a sorted T cell fraction (not recorded which). CDR3 in DNA: TGCAGTGCTAGAATAACAGGATGGGAGACCCAGTACTTC. As protein: CSARITGWETQYF.